The 7 T cell receptor beta chains below all came from one sample that was sequenced in a study of naive and memory T cell subsets. TCR cDNA received a 3' ligated oligonucleotide that carried a UMI. Ligated cDNA underwent four rounds of PCR with nested alpha and beta constant region primers and SP2. TCRdb redid the calling of the 5' RACE reads with MiXCR, one entry per CDR3 protein. The table lists 45,000 to 55,000 distinct CDR3 sequences, approximately 4.8% of them singletons. Source of these receptors: a female donor in good health.

This clonotype was counted at least ten times. The CDR3 region has the DNA TGCGCCAGCAGTGGTCGGGACAAAATTCTCTCGAACACTGAAGCTTTCTTT. It specifies CASSGRDKILSNTEAFF. The rearrangement joins TRBV10-1 to TRBJ1-1, with a tentative D call TRBD1 (6 bases). Germline values: CDR1 WNHNN, CDR2 SYGVQD (reference sequence). Deletions cut 4 bases from V and 1 base from J, with 19 bases between. There are 17 residues in the CDR3.

A few counts support this clonotype. This chain links TRBV14 with TRBJ1-3; D gene ambiguous. This CDR3 has 12 residues. The V and J ends lost 5 bases and 7 bases respectively, with 9 bases between them. Germline V lookup: CDR1 SGHDN, CDR2 FVKESK. This CDR3 reads CASSFTENTIYF. The CDR3 nucleotides are TGTGCCAGCAGCTTTACAGAGAACACCATATATTTT.

This clonotype appeared many times. The rearrangement uses TRBV6-5 and TRBJ1-1, with D hard to call. The CDR3 spans 13 residues. The V gene lost 4 bases and the J gene lost 6 bases, with 12 bases spanning the gap. Looked up from germline, CDR1 is MNHEY and CDR2 is SVGAGI. The CDR3: CASSLLVPPEAFF. Written as DNA, the CDR3 is TGTGCCAGCAGTTTACTGGTTCCCCCTGAAGCTTTCTTT.

There are many counts of this clonotype. The chain is built from TRBV7-2 and TRBJ1-1; unclear D gene. The V end was cut by 6 bases, the J end by 1 base, with 15 bases between. Germline values: CDR1 SGHTA, CDR2 FQGNSA. The CDR3 loop spans 15 amino acids. The CDR3 nucleotides are TGTGCCAGCAGTCTAAATAATCACGCGAACACTGAAGCTTTCTTT. It specifies CASSLNNHANTEAFF.

This clonotype was counted at least ten times. This sequence joins TRBV6-2 or TRBV6-3 and TRBJ2-1; 13 bases line up with TRBD2. V shed 5 bases and J 4 bases; nucleotides not matched to a gene: 5. Germline CDR1 is MNHEY and CDR2 is SVGEGT. The CDR3 contains 16 residues. This CDR3 is CASSKTSGRTYNEQFF. CDR3 sequence (DNA): TGTGCCAGCAGTAAGACTAGCGGGAGGACTTACAATGAGCAGTTCTTC.

At least ten counts were recorded for this clonotype. This chain connects TRBV6-2 or TRBV6-3 to TRBJ1-1; 9 bases agree with TRBD1. V gave up 4 bases and J gave up 0 bases; unmatched junction bases: 9. Per germline, CDR1 MNHEY and CDR2 SVGEGT. The CDR3 extends over 17 amino acids. The CDR3 region has the DNA TGTGCCAGCAGTTCGGACACAGGGGGCCTCATGAACACTGAAGCTTTCTTT. Translating it yields CASSSDTGGLMNTEAFF.

This clonotype was counted many times. The chain combines TRBV2 with TRBJ1-2; 7 bases are shared with TRBD1. In germline, CDR1 is SNHLY, CDR2 FYNNEI. The CDR3 is 13 residues long. The V and J ends lost 7 bases and 4 bases, in that order; junction bases with no gene match: 6. As DNA, the CDR3 is TGTGCCAGCACAGAGGGACAGTTCTATGGCTACACCTTC. It yields the protein CASTEGQFYGYTF.